The sequence of this T cell receptor beta chain was determined in a study of shared clonotypes between healthy human individuals. About the study: Researchers assigned three CD4 naive, three CD4 memory, two CD8 naive and one CD8 memory plate to each donor.

This CDR3 has 15 residues. From germline, CDR1 is LNHDA and CDR2 SQIVND (reference sequence). Deletions cut 6 bases from V and 4 bases from J, with 18 bases between. Authors' processing steps: ImmunoSEQ output held junction-only sequences without quality scores, so filtering differed. Sequenced by immunoSEQ multiplex PCR; TCRdb stores in-frame clones only, minus some. V and J calls and clone size are those listed in that table; D and trimming were worked out from the DNA. Counted here are roughly 590,000 clones, around 95% occurring once; the ten biggest clones make up 0.09% to 0.13%. It was CD45RO-negative cells, positively selected for CCR7, that made up naive CD8 cells, with terminally differentiated effector memory CD45RA+ cells excluded. Study-level results: Relative to their counterparts shared across all four donors, non-shared clonotypes exhibited diminished generation probabilities.

Remarks on this clone: Antigen: not known.

The sequence was obtained from a woman in her 30s in good health. Sequencing was performed on naive CD8+ T cells sorted from blood. This rearrangement joins TRBV19 to TRBJ1-2; D ambiguous. The CDR3 nucleotides are TGTGCCAGTAGCGTAACCGGGCCAGCGGGCTATGGCTACACCTTC. Translation: CASSVTGPAGYGYTF.